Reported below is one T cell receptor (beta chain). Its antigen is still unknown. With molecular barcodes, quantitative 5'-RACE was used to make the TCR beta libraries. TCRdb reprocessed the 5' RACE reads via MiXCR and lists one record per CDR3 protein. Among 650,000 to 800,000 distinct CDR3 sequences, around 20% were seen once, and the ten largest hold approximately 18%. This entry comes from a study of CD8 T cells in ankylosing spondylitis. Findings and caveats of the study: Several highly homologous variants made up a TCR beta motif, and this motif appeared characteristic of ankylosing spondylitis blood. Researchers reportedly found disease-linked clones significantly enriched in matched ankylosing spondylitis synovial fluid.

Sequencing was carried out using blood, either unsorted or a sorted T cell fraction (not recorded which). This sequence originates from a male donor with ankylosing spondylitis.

The CDR3 nucleotides read TGTGCCAGCAGCCTGGGGACCGGTGGCTTTGAGCAGTTCTTC. Residues: CASSLGTGGFEQFF. The chain joins TRBV7-8 to TRBJ2-1; D assignment may be TRBD1 or TRBD2 (5 bases each). Deletions cut 5 bases from V and 9 bases from J, with 17 bases between. In germline, CDR1 is SGHVS, CDR2 FQNEAQ. The CDR3 is 14 amino acids. The full variable domain, its missing parts supplied by reference TRBV7-8 and TRBJ2-1, is GAGVSQSPRYKVAKRGQDVALRCDPISGHVSLFWYQQALGQGPEFLTYFQNEAQLDKSGLPSDRFFAERPEGSVSTLKIQRTQQEDSAVYLCASSLGTGGFEQFFGPGTRLTVL.